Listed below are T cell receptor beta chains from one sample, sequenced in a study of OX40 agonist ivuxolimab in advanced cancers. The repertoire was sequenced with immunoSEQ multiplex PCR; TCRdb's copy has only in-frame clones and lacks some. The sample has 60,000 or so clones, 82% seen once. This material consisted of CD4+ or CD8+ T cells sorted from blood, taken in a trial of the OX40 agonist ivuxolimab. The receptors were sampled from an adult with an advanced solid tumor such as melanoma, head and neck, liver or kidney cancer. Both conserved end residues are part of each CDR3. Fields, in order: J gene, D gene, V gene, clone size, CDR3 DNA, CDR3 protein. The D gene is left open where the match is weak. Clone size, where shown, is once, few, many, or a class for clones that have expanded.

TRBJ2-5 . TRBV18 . TGTGCCAGCTCACCACCGGTTGGGATGATTGGGGAGACCCAGTACTTC CASSPPVGMIGETQYF
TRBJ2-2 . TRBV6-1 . TGTGCCAGCAGTGAAGGGGTTCAACGGGAGCTGTTTTTT CASSEGVQRELFF
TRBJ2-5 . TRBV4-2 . TGTGCCAGCAGAGGACGGGGGCAGGGGTCTCCCACCACTTCGAGTGAGACCCAGTACTTC CASRGRGQGSPTTSSETQYF
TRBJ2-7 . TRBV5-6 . TGTGCCAGCACAGTTTATGGGGCGTACGGTGAGCAGTACTTC CASTVYGAYGEQYF
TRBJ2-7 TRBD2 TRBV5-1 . TGCGCCAGCAGCTTGGGAGGAGCGGGAGTGCACGAGCAGTACTTC CASSLGGAGVHEQYF
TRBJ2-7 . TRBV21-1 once TGTGCCAGCAGCCGCCGGGGGGCCGGACCCTACGAGCAGTACTTC CASSRRGAGPYEQYF
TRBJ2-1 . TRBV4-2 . TGTGCCAGCAGCCAACCTGGCAGAAATGAGCAGTTCTTC CASSQPGRNEQFF
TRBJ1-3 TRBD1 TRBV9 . TGTGCCAGCTCCTCCGGGACAGGGGATGGAAACACCATATATTTT CASSSGTGDGNTIYF
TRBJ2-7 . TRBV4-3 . TGCGCCAGCAGCCAAGATCGACACAGCTACGAGCAGTACTTC CASSQDRHSYEQYF
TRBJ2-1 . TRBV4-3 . TGCGCCAGCAGCCAAGACCGGTTCGACAATGAGCAGTTCTTC CASSQDRFDNEQFF
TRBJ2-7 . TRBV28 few TGTGCCAGCAGTCTACCAGACTACGAGCAGTACTTC CASSLPDYEQYF
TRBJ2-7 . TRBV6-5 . TGTGCCAGCAGTTACTCACGGGTCGCTAACGAGCAGTACTTC CASSYSRVANEQYF
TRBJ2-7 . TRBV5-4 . TGTGCCAGCAGCCTTTTTCCGTCCCGCTGGGGTCTCTACGAGCAGTACTTC CASSLFPSRWGLYEQYF
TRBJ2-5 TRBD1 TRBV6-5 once TGTGCCAGTTTAGACAGGGGGGAAGAGACCCAGTACTTC CASLDRGEETQYF
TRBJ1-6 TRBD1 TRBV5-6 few TGTGCCAGCAGCTATCCGGGACAGGATAATTCACCCCTCCACTTT CASSYPGQDNSPLHF
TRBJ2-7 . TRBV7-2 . TGTGCCAGCAGCTTAGGACAGGCTCACTACGAGCAGTACTTC CASSLGQAHYEQYF
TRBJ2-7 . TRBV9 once TGTGCCAGCAGCCGGGGGGCGGGGGACTTCTCCTACGAGCAGTACTTC CASSRGAGDFSYEQYF
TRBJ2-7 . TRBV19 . TGTGCCAGTAGTATAGGCCGCCAAAGCTCCTACGAGCAGTACTTC CASSIGRQSSYEQYF
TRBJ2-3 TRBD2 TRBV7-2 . TGTGCCAGCAGCTTTAGCGGGAGATGGACAGATACGCAGTATTTT CASSFSGRWTDTQYF
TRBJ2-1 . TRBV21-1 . TGTGCCAGCAGCAAAGCCGAGACTAGCGGGAGTGGTGAGCAGTTCTTC CASSKAETSGSGEQFF
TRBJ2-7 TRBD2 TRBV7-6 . TGTGCCAGCAGCCGGGGACTAGCGGGAACCTACGAGCAGTACTTC CASSRGLAGTYEQYF
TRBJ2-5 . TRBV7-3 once TGTGCCAGCAGCTTAACAATTAGGGAGACCCAGTACTTC CASSLTIRETQYF
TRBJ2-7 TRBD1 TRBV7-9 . TGTGCCAGCAGCTTAGTTTCGGGACAGGGGGTACCCTACGAGCAGTACTTC CASSLVSGQGVPYEQYF
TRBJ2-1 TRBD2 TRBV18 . TGTGCCAGCTCACGCGGACTAGCGGGAGATGAGCAGTTCTTC CASSRGLAGDEQFF
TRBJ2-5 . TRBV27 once TGTGCCAGCAGAGGGATGAGGGACACGGAGACCCAGTACTTC CASRGMRDTETQYF
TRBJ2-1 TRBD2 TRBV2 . TGTGCCAGCAGTCCCGACTCTCCGGGGGTTGCAGCGGGACGGTTCTTC CASSPDSPGVAAGRFF
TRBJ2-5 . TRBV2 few TGTGCCAGCGGCCTCAGAGAGACCCAGTACTTC CASGLRETQYF
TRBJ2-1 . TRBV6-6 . TGTGCCAGCAGTTCCCTCCGGGGCCAGTACAATGAGCAGTTCTTC CASSSLRGQYNEQFF
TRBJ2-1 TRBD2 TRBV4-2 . TGTGCCAGCAGCCAAGTATCGGCGGGAGGGCCTCTGAATGAGCAGTTCTTC CASSQVSAGGPLNEQFF
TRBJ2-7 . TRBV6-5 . TGTGCCAGCAGTACCCACCGGGACGAGCACGACGAGCAGTACTTC CASSTHRDEHDEQYF
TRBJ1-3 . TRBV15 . TGTGCCACCACCAGGGTTTCTGGAAACACCATATATTTT CATTRVSGNTIYF
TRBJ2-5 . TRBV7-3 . TGTGCCAGCAGCTTGGACAACCAAGAGACCCAGTACTTC CASSLDNQETQYF
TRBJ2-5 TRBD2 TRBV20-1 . TGCAGTGCGCTCGGGGGGGAGACCCAGTACTTC CSALGGETQYF
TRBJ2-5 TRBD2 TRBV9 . TGTGCCAGCAGCCGAATAGCGGGAAAGGAGACCCAGTACTTC CASSRIAGKETQYF
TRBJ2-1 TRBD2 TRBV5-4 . TGTGCCAGCAGCTTGTGGACTAGCTCCTACAATGAGCAGTTCTTC CASSLWTSSYNEQFF
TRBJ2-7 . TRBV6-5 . TGTGCCAGCAGTTACTCAGGCGAAACCTACGAGCAGTACTTC CASSYSGETYEQYF
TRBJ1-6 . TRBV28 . TGTGCCAGCAGTCCCTATAGCCAGGAGAATTCACCCCTCCACTTT CASSPYSQENSPLHF
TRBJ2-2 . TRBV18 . TGTGCCAGCTCACCACGGGACACCGGGGAGCTGTTTTTT CASSPRDTGELFF
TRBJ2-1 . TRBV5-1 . TGCGCCAGCAGCATACAGGTTTTGGGGAGCAATGAGCAGTTCTTC CASSIQVLGSNEQFF
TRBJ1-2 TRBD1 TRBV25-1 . TGTGCCAGCTCTCCCCTGGATTCGACAGGGGATGGTGGCTACACCTTC CASSPLDSTGDGGYTF
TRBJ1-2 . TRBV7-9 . TGTGCCAGCAGCCCACAGGGCGTGGATGGCTACACCTTC CASSPQGVDGYTF
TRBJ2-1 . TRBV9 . TGTGCCAGCAGCGTACGAGCCAACAATGAGCAGTTCTTC CASSVRANNEQFF
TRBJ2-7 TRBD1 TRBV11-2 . TGTGCCAGCAGCTTAACAGGGGACTCCTACGAGCAGTACTTC CASSLTGDSYEQYF
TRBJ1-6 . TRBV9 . TGTGCCAGCAGCGCCTCCTCGGTCGCACCCCTCCACTTT CASSASSVAPLHF
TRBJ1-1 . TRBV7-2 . TGTGCCAGCAGCTTAGGTCGGGGGATGAACACTGAAGCTTTCTTT CASSLGRGMNTEAFF
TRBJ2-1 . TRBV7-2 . TGTGCCAGCAGCTTAGGAGGAGGGCCCTACAATGAGCAGTTCTTC CASSLGGGPYNEQFF
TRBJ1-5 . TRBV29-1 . TGCAGCGTTGCCCAGGGAACCGGCAATCAGCCCCAGCATTTT CSVAQGTGNQPQHF
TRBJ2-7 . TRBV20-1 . TGCAGTGTAGGGGTCACCTACGAGCAGTACTTC CSVGVTYEQYF
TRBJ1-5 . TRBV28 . TGTGCCAGCAGCCGTGGTCAGCCCCAGCATTTT CASSRGQPQHF
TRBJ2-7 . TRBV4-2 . TGTGCCAGCAGCCAAGATTTGAGTGGGAGCGGGCCTACCTACGAGCAGTACTTC CASSQDLSGSGPTYEQYF
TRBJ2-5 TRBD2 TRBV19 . TGTGCCAGTAGTCTAGCGGAATCACGCGAGACCCAGTACTTC CASSLAESRETQYF
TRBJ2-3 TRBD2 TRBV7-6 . TGTGCCAGCAGCTTCACTAGCGATTCTAGCACAGATACGCAGTATTTT CASSFTSDSSTDTQYF
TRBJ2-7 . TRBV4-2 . TGTGCCAGCAGCTTGCGGGACTCTAGCTCCTACGAGCAGTACTTC CASSLRDSSSYEQYF
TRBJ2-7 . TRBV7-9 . TGTGCCAGCAGCTTACCATCTGGGCGTTACGAGCAGTACTTC CASSLPSGRYEQYF
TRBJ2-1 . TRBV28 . TGTGCCAGCAGCTCAGTGTTGGACAATGAGCAGTTCTTC CASSSVLDNEQFF
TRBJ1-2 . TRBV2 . TGTGCCAGCAGTGTGAGGACAGACTATGGCTACACCTTC CASSVRTDYGYTF
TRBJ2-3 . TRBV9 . TGTGCCAGCGGGGGAGAGGGTGACGGCACAGATACGCAGTATTTT CASGGEGDGTDTQYF
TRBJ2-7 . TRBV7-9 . TGTGCCAGCAGCTCGGGCCCGCGGCAGTACTTC CASSSGPRQYF
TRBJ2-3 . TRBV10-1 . TGCGCCAGCAGTGAAGGTGATACGCAGTATTTT CASSEGDTQYF